This T cell receptor beta chain is from a study of control samples from healthy donors and cancer patients. V was clipped by 4 bases and J by 0 bases, with 9 bases between them. Germline loops: CDR1 MNHEY, CDR2 SVGAGI. This CDR3 is 14 amino acids long. Assay: immunoSEQ multiplex PCR; the TCRdb copy retains only in-frame clones and omits some. This repertoire shows 85,000 to 95,000 clones, approximately 93% found once; its top ten account for over 0.85%. Material for sequencing was blood. This receptor was taken from a woman aged 25 to 39 in good health. This rearrangement joins TRBV6-5 to TRBJ1-2, with D hard to call. CDR3: CASSSAGTNYGYTF. CDR3 sequence (DNA): TGTGCCAGCAGTTCGGCCGGGACTAACTATGGCTACACCTTC.